This is a list of T cell receptor beta chains from one sample in a study of blood T cells in healthy people across ages. TCRdb fed the 5' RACE reads into MiXCR, producing one record per CDR3 protein. The table shows 600,000 to 850,000 distinct CDR3 sequences, with approximately 43% occurring only once. Sequenced input: blood. These receptor sequences come from an older woman in good health. CDR3s include the opening cysteine and the closing phenylalanine or tryptophan. Fields, in order: V gene, J gene, clone size, D gene, CDR3 DNA, CDR3 protein. D genes are given only for firm matches. A row's size may be missing; if present it is once, few, many or a size class.

TRBV5-1,TRBJ2-7,-,TRBD2,TGCGCCAGCAGCTTGTTACAGGAACCGTGGCTAGCGGGAGGTGAGCAGTACTTC,CASSLLQEPWLAGGEQYF
TRBV4-2,TRBJ2-5,few,-,TGTGCCAGCAGCCAAGGGGATAGGGGGGTTGGGGAGACCCAGTACTTC,CASSQGDRGVGETQYF
TRBV20-1,TRBJ2-5,-,-,TGCAGTGCTACCCTTGGGGGGGCCCCCCAAGAGACCCAGTACTTC,CSATLGGAPQETQYF
TRBV20-1,TRBJ2-5,many,-,TGCAGTGCTAGAGGGGAGGCGGGAGAGACCCAGTACTTC,CSARGEAGETQYF
TRBV18,TRBJ2-1,-,TRBD2,TGTGCCAGCTCATGGCTAGCGGGACCCTACAATGAGCAGTTCTTC,CASSWLAGPYNEQFF
TRBV20-1,TRBJ2-1,-,TRBD2,TGCAGTGCTAGGGGGGGCGGGGGGAACTACAATGAGCAGTTCTTC,CSARGGGGNYNEQFF
TRBV20-1,TRBJ1-2,-,TRBD1,TGCAGTGCTAGACCCCGGACAGGAGGAAGCGGGGGCTACACCTTC,CSARPRTGGSGGYTF
TRBV9,TRBJ2-5,few,-,TGTGCCAGCAGCGCCCCGGCCGCTCGCAATGAGCAGTACTTC,CASSAPAARNEQYF
TRBV6-1,TRBJ2-7,-,TRBD1,TGTGCCAGCAGTGAAGCGAGGACAGGCTCCTACGAGCAGTACTTC,CASSEARTGSYEQYF
TRBV25-1,TRBJ1-1,few,-,TGTGCCAGCAGGAAAACAGGGAACACTGAAGCTTTCTTT,CASRKTGNTEAFF
TRBV6-5,TRBJ1-2,few,TRBD1,TGTGCCAGCAGGATTACAGGGGTGGATGGCTACACCTTC,CASRITGVDGYTF
TRBV27,TRBJ1-2,-,TRBD1,TGTGCCAGCAGCCGCAAAGATCTAGGGACAGTTTATGGCTACACCTTC,CASSRKDLGTVYGYTF
TRBV20-1,TRBJ2-1,-,TRBD2,TGCAGTGCTAGAGATCAAGCCGGACTAGCGGGGAGCTACAATGAGCAGTTCTTC,CSARDQAGLAGSYNEQFF
TRBV2,TRBJ2-1,-,-,TGTGCCAGCAGCTCGGGGGATGCGAGCTCCTACAATGGGCAGTTCTTC,CASSSGDASSYNGQFF
TRBV29-1,TRBJ1-3,once,-,TGCAGCGTTGTTGCCGGGATCTTGGGGGGAAACACCATATATTTT,CSVVAGILGGNTIYF
TRBV20-1,TRBJ2-7,many,-,TGCAGTGCTAGAGCCTTGGGCTCAGCTACCTACGAGCAGTACTTC,CSARALGSATYEQYF
TRBV20-1,TRBJ2-5,-,TRBD2,TGCAGTGCTCGCCGACTAGCGCGGGAGCAGTACTTC,CSARRLAREQYF
TRBV20-1,TRBJ2-7,few,TRBD1,TGCAGTGCTAGAGATAACAGGGGGCTTGAGGAGCAGTACTTC,CSARDNRGLEEQYF
TRBV4-2,TRBJ2-1,-,TRBD1,TGTGCCAGCAGCCAAGAGCTGGGACAGCGCAATGAGCAGTTCTTC,CASSQELGQRNEQFF
TRBV25-1,TRBJ2-7,-,-,TGTGCCAGCAGTGGTAGACGGGACATGAGCTCCTACGAGCAGTACTTC,CASSGRRDMSSYEQYF
TRBV10-2,TRBJ2-1,-,TRBD2,TGCGCCAGCAAAGGAGGGACTAGCGGGCCGAATGAGCAGTTCTTC,CASKGGTSGPNEQFF
TRBV4-3,TRBJ2-7,-,-,TGCGCCAGCAGCCAAGACTTAGCGACCTACGAGCAGTACTTC,CASSQDLATYEQYF
TRBV18,TRBJ2-5,-,TRBD2,TGTGCCAGCTCACCGATCCCCCCCGGGACTACTAAAGAGACCCAGTACTTC,CASSPIPPGTTKETQYF
TRBV10-3,TRBJ1-2,few,-,TGTGCCATCAGTGAGTCCGCCCAGGCAGGTGGCTACACCTTC,CAISESAQAGGYTF
TRBV20-1,TRBJ2-3,-,TRBD2,TGCAGTGCCATAAGCGGGGACGAGGGAACGCAGTATTTT,CSAISGDEGTQYF
TRBV7-2,TRBJ1-5,-,TRBD1,TGTGCCAGCAGCTTAGACAGGGGGCTGGGGAATCAGCCCCAGCATTTT,CASSLDRGLGNQPQHF
TRBV10-3,TRBJ1-1,-,TRBD1,TGTGCCATCAGTGAGGCAAGACAGGGTGACACTGAAGCTTTCTTT,CAISEARQGDTEAFF
TRBV6-2/TRBV6-3,TRBJ2-1,-,-,TGTGCCAGTGGCGGGTTTAGGTATGAGCAGTTCTTC,CASGGFRYEQFF
TRBV29-1,TRBJ2-7,-,TRBD1,TGCAGCGGGGCTGGGGGGACAGGGAGCCCCTACGAGCAGTACTTC,CSGAGGTGSPYEQYF
TRBV20-1,TRBJ2-4,few,TRBD1,TGCAGTGCTGGAGGACAGGGGGACGCCAAAAACATTCAGTACTTC,CSAGGQGDAKNIQYF
TRBV7-9,TRBJ2-3,few,-,TGTGCCAGCAGCCCGGACAGATTGGCAGATACGCAGTATTTT,CASSPDRLADTQYF
TRBV28,TRBJ2-1,-,-,TGTGCCAGCAGTCCGCGAGGGGCGGGGCCTTCCTACAATGAGCAGTTCTTC,CASSPRGAGPSYNEQFF
TRBV7-2,TRBJ2-2,-,-,TGTGCCAGCAGCTTAGACTGGGGGCGCGGGGAGCTGTTTTTT,CASSLDWGRGELFF
TRBV7-2,TRBJ2-7,few,TRBD2,TGTGCCAGCAGCTTGGCCGGGACTAGCGGCTTCTACGAGCAGTACTTC,CASSLAGTSGFYEQYF
TRBV6-2/TRBV6-3,TRBJ2-1,-,-,TGTGCCAGCAGTGACGGGACACAAGAGACCCAGTTCTTC,CASSDGTQETQFF
TRBV28,TRBJ2-1,few,TRBD1,TGTGCCAGCAGTCGGGGACAGGGTCGATCCTACAATGAGCAGTTCTTC,CASSRGQGRSYNEQFF
TRBV5-1,TRBJ2-3,-,TRBD2,TGCGCCAGCAGCTTGAGTAGCGGGGGGTCCACAGATACGCAGTATTTT,CASSLSSGGSTDTQYF
TRBV10-3,TRBJ1-3,-,-,TGTGCCATCAGGGCCTCGGGAGAAGGAAACACCATATATTTT,CAIRASGEGNTIYF
TRBV12-3/TRBV12-4,TRBJ1-2,many,-,TGTGCCAGCAGTTACGGGGACTATGGCTACACCTTC,CASSYGDYGYTF
TRBV6-1,TRBJ2-7,-,TRBD2,TGTGCCAGCAGTGATGAATCCGGGACTAGCGGCTACGAGCAGTACTTC,CASSDESGTSGYEQYF
TRBV28,TRBJ2-5,few,-,TGTGCCAGCAGTTTATCCGGAGACAGGATGGCGTACTTC,CASSLSGDRMAYF
TRBV10-3,TRBJ1-2,few,TRBD1,TGTGCCATCAGTGAGGCCCCGGGACAGGGGGACTATGGCTACACCTTC,CAISEAPGQGDYGYTF
TRBV28,TRBJ1-1,-,-,TGTGCCAGCAGTGGGGGCAAAATAGACACTGAAGCTTTCTTT,CASSGGKIDTEAFF
TRBV20-1,TRBJ1-5,-,TRBD1,TGCAGTGCTCCTCCGGGACAGGCTAGCAATCAGCCCCAGCATTTT,CSAPPGQASNQPQHF
TRBV5-6,TRBJ2-3,-,-,TGTGCCAGCAGCGGAAAGAGGCTTGTCGATACGCAGTATTTT,CASSGKRLVDTQYF
TRBV20-1,TRBJ1-2,many,-,TGCAGTGCTAGAGATGGACCGTATTCTGGCTACACCTTC,CSARDGPYSGYTF
TRBV24-1,TRBJ2-5,few,TRBD1,TGTGCCACCAGTGATAATGGACAGGGTGAAGAGACCCAGTACTTC,CATSDNGQGEETQYF
TRBV15,TRBJ2-3,-,TRBD2,TGTGCCACCAGTCTGACTAGCGGGATGGTAGATACGCAGTATTTT,CATSLTSGMVDTQYF
TRBV20-1,TRBJ2-7,once,TRBD1,TGCAATGCTGGGGACAGGGAGAGCGAGCAGTACTTC,CNAGDRESEQYF
TRBV6-5,TRBJ1-2,-,-,TGTGCCAGCAGCCCTGCTGTCGTGGAGGTTAACTATGGCTACACCTTC,CASSPAVVEVNYGYTF
TRBV7-2,TRBJ2-7,-,-,TGTGCCAGCAGCCCCAGGCAGCCCTCGGAGCAGTACTTC,CASSPRQPSEQYF
TRBV29-1,TRBJ2-5,many,TRBD2,TGCAGCGTAAGCGGGGGGGACGGAGAGACCCAGTACTTC,CSVSGGDGETQYF
TRBV20-1,TRBJ2-1,-,TRBD1,TGCAGTGCTAGAGACCGGGACAGGGGAACCTACAATGAGCAGTTCTTC,CSARDRDRGTYNEQFF
TRBV20-1,TRBJ2-3,-,-,TGCAGTGCTAGAGGGGTCAGGGAAACGCAGTATTTT,CSARGVRETQYF
TRBV12-3/TRBV12-4,TRBJ2-1,-,TRBD2,TGTGCCAGCAGACCTGCGGGGGGGCCCTACAATGAGCAGTTCTTC,CASRPAGGPYNEQFF